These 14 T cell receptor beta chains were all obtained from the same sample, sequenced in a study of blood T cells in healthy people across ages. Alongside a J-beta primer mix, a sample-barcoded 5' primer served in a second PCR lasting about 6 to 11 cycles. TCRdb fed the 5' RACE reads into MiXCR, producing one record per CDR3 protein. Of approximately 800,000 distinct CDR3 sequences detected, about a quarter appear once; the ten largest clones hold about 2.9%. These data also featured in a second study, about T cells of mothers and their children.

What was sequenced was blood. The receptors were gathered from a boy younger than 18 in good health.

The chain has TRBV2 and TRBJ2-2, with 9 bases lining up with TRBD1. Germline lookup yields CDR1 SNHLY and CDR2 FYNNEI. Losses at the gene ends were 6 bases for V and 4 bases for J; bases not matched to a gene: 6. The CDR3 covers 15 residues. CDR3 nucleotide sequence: TGTGCCAGCAGCCCCCCGGACAGGGGCACCGGGGAGCTGTTTTTT. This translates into CASSPPDRGTGELFF.

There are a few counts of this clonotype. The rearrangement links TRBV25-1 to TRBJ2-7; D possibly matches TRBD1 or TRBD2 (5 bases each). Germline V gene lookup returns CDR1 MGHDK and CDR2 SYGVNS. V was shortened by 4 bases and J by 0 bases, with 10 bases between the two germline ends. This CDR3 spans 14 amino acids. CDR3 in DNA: TGTGCCAGCAGTGGACCGGGGACCTCCTACGAGCAGTACTTC. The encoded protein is CASSGPGTSYEQYF.

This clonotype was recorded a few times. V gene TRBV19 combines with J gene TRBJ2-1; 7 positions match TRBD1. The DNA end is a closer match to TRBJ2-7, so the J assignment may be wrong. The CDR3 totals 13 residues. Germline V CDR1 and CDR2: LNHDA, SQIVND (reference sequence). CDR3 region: CASKRDSEYEQYF. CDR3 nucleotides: TGTGCCAGTAAGAGGGACAGTGAATACGAGCAGTACTTC.

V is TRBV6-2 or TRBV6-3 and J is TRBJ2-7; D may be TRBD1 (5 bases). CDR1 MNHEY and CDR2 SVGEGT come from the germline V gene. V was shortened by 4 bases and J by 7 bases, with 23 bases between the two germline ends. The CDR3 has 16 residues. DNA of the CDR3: TGTGCCAGCAGTTCCCTACGCGGAACAGGTCCTAGTGAGCAGTACTTC. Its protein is CASSSLRGTGPSEQYF.

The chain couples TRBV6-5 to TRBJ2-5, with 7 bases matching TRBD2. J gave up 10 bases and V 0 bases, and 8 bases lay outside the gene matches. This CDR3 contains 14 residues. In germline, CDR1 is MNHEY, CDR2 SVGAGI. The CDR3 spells CASSYSRASGGQYF. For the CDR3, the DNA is TGTGCCAGCAGTTACTCGCGCGCTAGCGGAGGCCAGTACTTC.

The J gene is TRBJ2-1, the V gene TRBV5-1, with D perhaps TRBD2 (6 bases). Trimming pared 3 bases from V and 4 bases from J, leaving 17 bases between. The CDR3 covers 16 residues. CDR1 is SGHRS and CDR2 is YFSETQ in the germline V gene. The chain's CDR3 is CASSWRVQTSYNEQFF. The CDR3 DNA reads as TGCGCCAGCAGCTGGAGGGTACAGACTTCTTACAATGAGCAGTTCTTC.

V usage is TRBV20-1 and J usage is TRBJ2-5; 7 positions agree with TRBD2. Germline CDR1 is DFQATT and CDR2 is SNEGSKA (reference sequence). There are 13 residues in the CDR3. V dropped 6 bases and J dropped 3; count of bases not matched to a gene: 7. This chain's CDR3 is CSAPPSGEETQYF. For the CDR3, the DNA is TGCAGTGCCCCCCCTAGCGGAGAAGAGACCCAGTACTTC.

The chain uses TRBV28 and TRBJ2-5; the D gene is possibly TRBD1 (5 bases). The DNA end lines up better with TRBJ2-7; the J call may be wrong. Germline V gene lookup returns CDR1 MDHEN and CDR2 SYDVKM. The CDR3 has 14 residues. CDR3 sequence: CASSPPRATYEQYF. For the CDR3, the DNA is TGTGCCAGCAGCCCTCCCAGGGCCACCTACGAGCAGTACTTC.

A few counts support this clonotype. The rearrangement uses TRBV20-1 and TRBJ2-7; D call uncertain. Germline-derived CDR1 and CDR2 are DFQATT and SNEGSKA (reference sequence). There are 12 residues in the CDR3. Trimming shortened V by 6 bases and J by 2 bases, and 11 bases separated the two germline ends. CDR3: CSARLGTYEQYF. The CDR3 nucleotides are TGCAGTGCCCGACTGGGAACCTACGAGCAGTACTTC.

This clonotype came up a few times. CDR3 sequence (DNA): TGTGCCAGCAGGGGACAGGGGAAGACCCAGTACTTC. Protein product: CASRGQGKTQYF. The chain couples TRBV6-2 or TRBV6-3 to TRBJ2-5, with 10 positions matching TRBD1. The CDR3 contains 12 residues. Germline loops: CDR1 MNHEY, CDR2 SVGEGT. Trimming cost V 6 bases and J 6 bases; bases outside gene matches: 1.

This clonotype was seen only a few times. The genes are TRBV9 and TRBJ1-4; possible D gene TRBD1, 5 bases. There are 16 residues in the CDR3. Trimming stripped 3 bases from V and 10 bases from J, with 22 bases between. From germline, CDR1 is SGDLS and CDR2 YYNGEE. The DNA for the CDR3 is TGTGCCAGCAGCGCGGTGGCGGGGCGACACGGGGGAAAACTGTTTTTT. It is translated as CASSAVAGRHGGKLFF. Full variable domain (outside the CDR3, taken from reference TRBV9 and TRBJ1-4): DSGVTQTPKHLITATGQRVTLRCSPRSGDLSVYWYQQSLDQGLQFLIQYYNGEERAKGNILERFSAQQFPDLHSELNLSSLELGDSALYFCASSAVAGRHGGKLFFGSGTQLSVL.

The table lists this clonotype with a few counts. The CDR3 DNA is TGTGCCAGCAGACTAAGCGACAGGGGAATGGAGACCCAGTACTTC. It encodes CASRLSDRGMETQYF. The chain links TRBV11-2 to TRBJ2-5, with TRBD1 identical over 8 bases. The CDR3 extends over 15 amino acids. Per germline, CDR1 SGHAT and CDR2 FQNNGV. The J segment lost 5 bases and the V segment lost 6 bases, leaving 11 bases of the junction unmatched.

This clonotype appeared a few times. CDR3 DNA sequence: TGTGCCAGCCGTAGGCGGGACGAGCAGTACTTC. Encoded protein: CASRRRDEQYF. The chain is built from TRBV28 and TRBJ2-5; D perhaps matches TRBD2 (5 bases). The end of the DNA fits TRBJ2-7 better, so the J call may be wrong. Germline V gene data show CDR1 as MDHEN and CDR2 as SYDVKM. CDR3 length equals 11 residues.

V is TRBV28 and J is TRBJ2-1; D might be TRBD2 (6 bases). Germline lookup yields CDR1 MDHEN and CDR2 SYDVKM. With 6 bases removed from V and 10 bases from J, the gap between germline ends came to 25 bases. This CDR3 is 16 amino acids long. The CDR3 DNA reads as TGTGCCAGCAGGGGCCTGGGTACCGGGGGACGTGAGGAGCAGTTCTTC. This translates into CASRGLGTGGREEQFF.